Each of the 31 T cell receptor beta chains below was sequenced from the same sample in a study of a mutant IDH1 vaccine in newly diagnosed glioma. Time point given: week 35, safety follow-up. Doses of 300 ug of mutant IDH1 20-mer peptide were given with topical imiquimod. The protocol was immunoSEQ multiplex PCR, while the TCRdb copy is restricted to in-frame clones and leaves out a portion. The sample carries around 30,000 clones, roughly 80% recorded once. What these receptors recognize is not known. Sequenced material: PBMCs, taken from a glioma patient whose treatment included an IDH1 peptide vaccine. The receptors stem from a woman younger than 35 with glioma.

The chain joins TRBV27 to TRBJ2-5; D is unresolved. V was trimmed by 8 bases and J by 5 bases, leaving 0 bases between them. Germline values: CDR1 MNHEY, CDR2 SMNVEV (reference sequence). The CDR3 runs to 8 residues. CDR3 nucleotides: TGTGCCAGCGAGACCCAGTACTTC. This sequence encodes CASETQYF.

The chain carries TRBV18 and TRBJ2-1, with TRBD2 matching over 10 bases. CDR1 KGHSH and CDR2 LQKENI come from the germline V gene. Germline trimming cut 6 bases from V and 9 bases from J; bases unmatched to any gene: 11. This CDR3 is built from 15 residues. The chain's CDR3 is CASSPPTSGAFEQFF. CDR3 sequence (DNA): TGTGCCAGCTCCCCCCCCACTAGCGGGGCATTTGAGCAGTTCTTC.

The sample holds a few counts of this clone. The chain links TRBV28 to TRBJ1-1, with unresolved D. Germline V gene data show CDR1 as MDHEN and CDR2 as SYDVKM. The CDR3 consists of 13 residues. The ends were cut back, 5 bases at V and 11 bases at J, with 18 bases in the middle. The DNA of the CDR3 is TGTGCCAGCAGTCCTCCCAGTGGAGCCACGGCTTTCTTT. This sequence encodes CASSPPSGATAFF.

J is TRBJ2-7 and V is TRBV11-2, with a weak D call TRBD2 (6 bases). From germline, CDR1 is SGHAT and CDR2 FQNNGV. With 2 bases removed from V and 6 bases from J, the gap between germline ends came to 14 bases. There are 14 residues in the CDR3. In nucleotides, the CDR3 is TGTGCCAGCAGCTTATTTGGGGGGATGGCCGAGCAGTACTTC. As protein: CASSLFGGMAEQYF.

J is TRBJ1-2 and V is TRBV13, with a possible D match to TRBD1 (6 bases). Germline values: CDR1 PRHDT, CDR2 FYEKMQ (reference sequence). V was clipped by 3 bases and J by 2 bases, with 10 bases between them. The CDR3 loop spans 14 amino acids. This CDR3 reads CASSFGQGNYGYTF. The CDR3, as DNA: TGTGCCAGCAGCTTCGGTCAGGGGAACTATGGCTACACCTTC.

This chain uses TRBV30 with TRBJ2-7; the D call may be TRBD1 or TRBD2 (5 bases each). The CDR3 spans 13 residues. V was trimmed by 3 bases and J by 6 bases, leaving 15 bases between them. The germline V gene has CDR1 GTSNPN and CDR2 SVGIG (reference sequence). The CDR3 nucleotides read TGTGCCTGGAGCCTCGGGACGGGTTCCGAGCAGTACTTC. Amino acids: CAWSLGTGSEQYF.

V is TRBV6-6 and J is TRBJ1-1; D gene ambiguous. The CDR3 spans 13 residues. Between the trimmed V and J ends, which lost 7 bases and 0 bases, there was a span of 9 bases. Germline loops: CDR1 MNHNY, CDR2 SVGAGI (reference sequence). The DNA of the CDR3 is TGTGCCAGCATAGCGGTTATGAACACTGAAGCTTTCTTT. This encodes CASIAVMNTEAFF.

The rearrangement joins TRBV5-4 to TRBJ2-3; 7 bases are shared with TRBD1. The J segment lost 2 bases and the V segment lost 5 bases, leaving 5 bases of the junction unmatched. In germline, CDR1 is SGHNT, CDR2 YYREEE (reference sequence). The CDR3 spans 14 residues. The CDR3 here is CASRRTGDTDTQYF. In nucleotides, the CDR3 is TGTGCCAGCAGGAGGACAGGAGACACAGATACGCAGTATTTT.

The V gene is TRBV29-1, the J gene TRBJ2-7; the D gene is possibly TRBD1 (6 bases). V lost 7 bases, J lost 3 bases, and 13 bases lay in between. The CDR3 is 12 amino acids. Germline V gives CDR1 SQVTM, CDR2 ANQGSEA. The CDR3 loop is CSGGRTDYEQYF. The CDR3 DNA follows: TGCAGCGGGGGTCGGACAGACTACGAGCAGTACTTC.

This chain connects TRBV7-2 to TRBJ2-1; D gene ambiguous. Germline lookup yields CDR1 SGHTA and CDR2 FQGNSA. This CDR3 has 15 residues. V gave up 0 bases and J gave up 0 bases, with 6 bases separating them. This CDR3 reads CASSLAHGSYNEQFF. CDR3 DNA sequence: TGTGCCAGCAGCTTAGCCCACGGCTCCTACAATGAGCAGTTCTTC.

The chain is built from TRBV7-2 and TRBJ2-7; D gene unclear. This CDR3 has 13 amino acids. V lost 3 bases and J 2 bases, leaving 8 bases between the germline ends. Germline CDR1 reads SGHTA; CDR2 reads FQGNSA. CDR3 DNA sequence: TGTGCCAGCAGCTTTGCGGCACCCTACGAGCAGTACTTC. It is translated as CASSFAAPYEQYF.

The rearrangement links TRBV19 to TRBJ2-2; 16 bases align to TRBD2. Germline CDR1 LNHDA, CDR2 SQIVND (reference sequence). J gave up 11 bases and V 4 bases, and 7 bases lay outside the gene matches. CDR3 length: 16 residues. The CDR3 spells CASSTAGTSGRAELFF. CDR3 nucleotides: TGTGCCAGTAGTACCGCAGGGACTAGCGGGAGGGCCGAGCTGTTTTTT.

J is TRBJ1-4 and V is TRBV5-1; no clear D gene. CDR3 length: 18 amino acids. Germline CDR1 reads SGHRS; CDR2 reads YFSETQ. Trimming removed 1 base at V and 0 bases at J, with 16 bases between. CDR3 nucleotides: TGCGCCAGCAGCTTGCACGGGAGCCCGGACGCAACTAATGAAAAACTGTTTTTT. As protein: CASSLHGSPDATNEKLFF. Combining the CDR3 with reference TRBV5-1 and TRBJ1-4 gives the whole variable domain KAGVTQTPRYLIKTRGQQVTLSCSPISGHRSVSWYQQTPGQGLQFLFEYFSETQRNKGNFPGRFSGRQFSNSRSEMNVSTLELGDSALYLCASSLHGSPDATNEKLFFGSGTQLSVL.

V gene TRBV29-1 combines with J gene TRBJ2-1, with 10 bases fitting TRBD2. The V and J ends lost 0 bases and 3 bases, in that order; junction bases with no gene match: 8. The CDR3 length is 17 residues. Per germline, CDR1 SQVTM and CDR2 ANQGSEA. The CDR3 here is CSVEEGQREGDYNEQFF. CDR3 in DNA: TGCAGCGTTGAAGAAGGTCAGCGGGAGGGGGACTACAATGAGCAGTTCTTC.

The V gene is TRBV9, the J gene TRBJ2-1, with 8 bases matching TRBD2. V lost 1 base, J lost 3 bases, and 18 bases stayed unmatched. Germline CDR1 reads SGDLS; CDR2 reads YYNGEE. The CDR3 is made up of 20 amino acids. CDR3 sequence reads: CASSVTTSALSPGVYNEQFF. The CDR3 DNA sequence: TGTGCCAGCAGCGTAACGACTAGCGCGCTCTCCCCGGGGGTCTACAATGAGCAGTTCTTC.

The V gene is TRBV5-5, the J gene TRBJ2-1; 9 nucleotides match TRBD2. CDR1 and CDR2 from the germline V gene are SGHKS and YYEKEE (reference sequence). The CDR3 runs 16 residues. V was clipped by 1 base and J by 9 bases; unmatched bases: 11. The CDR3 reads CASSLSLAGPWGEQFF. The CDR3 nucleotides are TGTGCCAGCAGCTTGTCTCTAGCGGGACCCTGGGGTGAGCAGTTCTTC.

V is TRBV28 and J is TRBJ1-2; tentative D call: TRBD1 (5 bases). Germline V gene lookup returns CDR1 MDHEN and CDR2 SYDVKM. V dropped 6 bases and J dropped 2 bases, with 16 bases sitting between them. CDR3 length equals 15 residues. CDR3 nucleotide sequence: TGTGCCAGCAGCGCAGACAGACCTCGAAACTATGGCTACACCTTC. This codes for CASSADRPRNYGYTF.

The CDR3 DNA reads as TGTGCCAGCAGCTTAGGGGGGGTGGGTGAAAAACTGTTTTTT. Its translation is CASSLGGVGEKLFF. The V and J genes are TRBV7-2 and TRBJ1-4, with D maybe TRBD1 (5 bases). CDR3 length: 14 amino acids. V shed 1 base and J shed 7 bases, with 10 bases lying between them. Per germline, CDR1 SGHTA and CDR2 FQGNSA.

The chain is built from TRBV11-2 and TRBJ1-1, with D unresolved. This CDR3 spans 12 amino acids. V was shortened by 7 bases and J by 4 bases, with 10 bases between the two germline ends. CDR1 and CDR2 (germline): SGHAT, FQNNGV. As DNA, the CDR3 is TGTGCCAGCACTCGGGTCGGCACTGAAGCTTTCTTT. Amino acid sequence: CASTRVGTEAFF. The entire variable domain, with the rest obtained from reference TRBV11-2 and TRBJ1-1, is as follows: EAGVAQSPRYKIIEKRQSVAFWCNPISGHATLYWYQQILGQGPKLLIQFQNNGVVDDSQLPKDRFSAERLKGVDSTLKIQPAKLEDSAVYLCASTRVGTEAFFGQGTRLTVV.

J is TRBJ2-2 and V is TRBV5-6, with unresolved D. From germline, CDR1 is SGHDT and CDR2 YYEEEE. Trimming stripped 0 bases from V and 3 bases from J, with 6 bases between. The CDR3 loop spans 14 amino acids. The CDR3, as DNA: TGTGCCAGCAGCTTGGGGCTTTACACCGGGGAGCTGTTTTTT. Its translation is CASSLGLYTGELFF.

The chain links TRBV5-1 to TRBJ1-1; 7 bases map to TRBD1. V was pared by 4 bases and J by 7 bases, with 10 bases of the junction left unmatched. This CDR3 has 14 amino acids. Germline V gene sequence: CDR1 SGHRS, CDR2 YFSETQ. CDR3 loop: CASSQGVGYGEAFF. CDR3 in DNA: TGCGCCAGCAGCCAGGGGGTGGGCTACGGTGAAGCTTTCTTT.

V usage is TRBV6-6 and J usage is TRBJ2-7, with 8 positions matching TRBD1. Losses at the gene ends were 4 bases for V and 0 bases for J; bases not matched to a gene: 8. The CDR3 spans 16 residues. Germline-derived CDR1 and CDR2 are MNHNY and SVGAGI (reference sequence). In nucleotides, the CDR3 is TGTGCCAGCAGTTTAATCAGGGGGCGAGGCTCCTACGAGCAGTACTTC. Amino acids: CASSLIRGRGSYEQYF.

The table lists this clone with a count of one. The chain carries TRBV25-1 and TRBJ2-5; D remains ambiguous. CDR3 length: 14 amino acids. Trimming left V 1 base short and J 1 base short, with 7 bases between. Germline V gives CDR1 MGHDK, CDR2 SYGVNS. The CDR3 DNA is TGTGCCAGCAGTGAATCCTCCTTCCAAGAGACCCAGTACTTC. Translation: CASSESSFQETQYF.

The rearrangement uses TRBV7-2 and TRBJ2-2; 8 bases are shared with TRBD1. CDR1 is SGHTA and CDR2 is FQGNSA in the germline V gene. With 1 base clipped from V and 5 bases from J, the junction kept 6 bases outside the gene matches. The CDR3 covers 16 residues. The CDR3 nucleotides are TGTGCCAGCAGCTTAGTAAGCAGGGGGCGAACCGGGGAGCTGTTTTTT. Encoded protein: CASSLVSRGRTGELFF. The whole variable domain, filled in from reference TRBV7-2 and TRBJ2-2, reads GAGVSQSPSNKVTEKGKDVELRCDPISGHTALYWYRQSLGQGLEFLIYFQGNSAPDKSGLPSDRFSAERTGGSVSTLTIQRTQQEDSAVYLCASSLVSRGRTGELFFGEGSRLTVL.

The chain recombines TRBV14 with TRBJ2-5, with 8 bases fitting TRBD2. CDR1 SGHDN and CDR2 FVKESK come from the germline V gene. The J segment lost 5 bases and the V segment lost 4 bases, leaving 12 bases of the junction unmatched. The CDR3 runs 16 residues. CDR3 nucleotide sequence: TGTGCCAGCAGCCCGGGGACTAGTAGTGGGTCGGAGACCCAGTACTTC. The encoded protein is CASSPGTSSGSETQYF.

The genes are TRBV5-8 and TRBJ2-7; the match to TRBD2 covers 14 bases. Germline CDR1 SGHTS, CDR2 YDEGEE. V lost 4 bases to trimming and J lost 2 bases; unmatched junction nucleotides: 11. There are 18 residues in the CDR3. The CDR3 sequence: CASSIGTSGGKEAYEQYF. Written as DNA, the CDR3 is TGTGCCAGCAGCATCGGGACTAGCGGGGGAAAAGAGGCCTACGAGCAGTACTTC.

V and J are TRBV6-6 and TRBJ2-7; tentative D call: TRBD2 (6 bases). Deletions cut 2 bases from V and 0 bases from J, with 14 bases between. CDR1 is MNHNY and CDR2 is SVGAGI in the germline V gene (reference sequence). This CDR3 is built from 16 residues. CDR3 loop: CASSYNRGTSSYEQYF. DNA of the CDR3: TGTGCCAGCAGTTACAACCGCGGGACCAGCTCCTACGAGCAGTACTTC.

This chain connects TRBV6-5 to TRBJ2-3; TRBD2 matches at 7 bases. This CDR3 has 14 residues. Germline loops: CDR1 MNHEY, CDR2 SVGAGI. Trimming at V came to 1 base and at J to 4 bases, leaving 2 bases not matched to a gene. CDR3 residues: CASSYYRGADTQYF. For the CDR3, the DNA is TGTGCCAGCAGTTACTATCGGGGGGCAGATACGCAGTATTTT.

The CDR3 sequence is CASSSAGQDRPSGNTIYF. CDR3 coding DNA: TGTGCCAGCAGCTCCGCCGGGCAGGATCGCCCGTCCGGAAACACCATATATTTT. This chain uses TRBV7-2 with TRBJ1-3; D remains unclear. This CDR3 is built from 18 residues. The V gene lost 4 bases and the J gene lost 4 bases, with 23 bases spanning the gap. CDR1 is SGHTA and CDR2 is FQGNSA in the germline V gene.

The J gene is TRBJ1-6, the V gene TRBV6-5; 7 nucleotides match TRBD1. The J segment lost 6 bases and the V segment lost 2 bases, leaving 4 bases of the junction unmatched. The CDR3 covers 15 residues. From germline, CDR1 is MNHEY and CDR2 SVGAGI. Written as DNA, the CDR3 is TGTGCCAGCAGTTACCAGGGACAGATTAATTCACCCCTCCACTTT. Translated, it gives CASSYQGQINSPLHF.

The V and J genes are TRBV30 and TRBJ1-1; D not resolved. The CDR3 length is 17 residues. V shed 4 bases and J shed 1 base, with 22 bases lying between them. Looked up from germline, CDR1 is GTSNPN and CDR2 is SVGIG (reference sequence). This CDR3 is CAWIIPGEGWWNTEAFF. The CDR3, as DNA: TGTGCCTGGATAATTCCAGGTGAGGGTTGGTGGAACACTGAAGCTTTCTTT.